This T cell receptor (beta chain) was obtained from a study of cytomegalovirus exposure and HLA in healthy donors. Study observations and caveats: Sequencing probably produced one cluster of sequence variants that were highly shared.

Comment on this clone: Its target is not known.

The primer mix had 60 Vbeta and 13 Jbeta primers. In the authors' workflow: Later, tens of millions of unique TCR beta chains were counted in an analysis, and approximately 10 million of them were shared. Here immunoSEQ multiplex PCR was the method, and the copy in TCRdb shows in-frame clones only, minus some. V, J and clone size are those of that table, while D and trimming were read from the DNA. This table has under 250,000 clones, 85% appearing once. There are 14 residues in the CDR3. CDR1 is SGHNT, CDR2 YYREEE, per germline (reference sequence). V was clipped by 4 bases and J by 4 bases; unmatched bases: 7.

Source material: PBMCs. The source is a girl aged 2-15 years in good health and CMV-seronegative. The chain is built from TRBV5-4 and TRBJ2-7, with 8 positions matching TRBD2. CDR3 protein: CASSRPSGSYEQYF. The DNA for the CDR3 is TGTGCCAGCAGCCGTCCCAGCGGGAGTTACGAGCAGTACTTC.